A selection of T cell receptor beta chains follows, all from one sample in a study of blood T cell repertoires in COVID-19. Clones were read by immunoSEQ multiplex PCR, and TCRdb kept only the in-frame ones, dropping some. The sample contains about 310,000 clones, around 90% of which appear only once. Sequenced sample: PBMCs or T cells enriched from blood (not recorded which). Every receptor here comes from a woman between 18 and 30 years old who had recovered from COVID-19. The CDR3 runs from the conserved cysteine through the conserved F or W. D genes are given only for firm matches.

V	D	J	DNA	CDR3
TRBV9	TRBD1	TRBJ1-2	TGTGCCAGCAGCGTAGTCGGGACAGGGGGAGGCTACACCTTC	CASSVVGTGGGYTF
TRBV9	TRBD2	TRBJ2-1	TGTGCCAGCAGCGACCGGGGAGGGAGCAATGAGCAGTTCTTC	CASSDRGGSNEQFF
TRBV18	.	TRBJ1-3	TGTGCCAGCTCACCACCCCAGACTCGAAGCTCTGGAAACACCATATATTTT	CASSPPQTRSSGNTIYF
TRBV3-1/TRBV3-2	TRBD1	TRBJ1-4	TGTGCCAGCAGTAACAGGGGGCTAGATCTGTTTTTT	CASSNRGLDLFF
TRBV28	.	TRBJ1-5	TGTGCCAGCAGTTTATCAGGGTGGGACACCTATCAGCCCCAGCATTTT	CASSLSGWDTYQPQHF
TRBV4-2	.	TRBJ2-1	TGTGCCAGCGTTCGACAACCTGGGTACAATGAGCAGTTCTTC	CASVRQPGYNEQFF
TRBV5-1	.	TRBJ2-1	TGCGCCAGCAGCTTGCCCACAGAGGGCAATGAGCAGTTCTTC	CASSLPTEGNEQFF
TRBV28	TRBD2	TRBJ2-3	TGTGCCAGCAGCACGCCTCTAGCGGGGGTCACAGATACGCAGTATTTT	CASSTPLAGVTDTQYF
TRBV19	TRBD1	TRBJ1-1	TGTGCCAGTAGCAAGGACAGGGACGGCACTGAAGCTTTCTTT	CASSKDRDGTEAFF
TRBV4-3	.	TRBJ2-2	TGCGCCAGCAGCCAAGATCTCCTAGCGCGAACCGGGGAGCTGTTTTTT	CASSQDLLARTGELFF
TRBV28	TRBD1	TRBJ2-7	TGTGCCAGCAAGGGGACAGCAAGCTCCTACGAGCAGTACTTC	CASKGTASSYEQYF